Presented here are 17 T cell receptor beta chains from one specimen sequenced in a study of OX40 agonist ivuxolimab in advanced cancers. Assay used: immunoSEQ multiplex PCR; TCRdb lists only in-frame clones, some missing. The table records around 95,000 clones, 90% of them present only once. Sequencing was performed on CD4+ or CD8+ T cells sorted from blood, taken in a trial of the OX40 agonist ivuxolimab. These receptors were taken from an adult with an advanced solid tumor such as melanoma, head and neck, liver or kidney cancer.

This clone appeared a single time. The chain links TRBV4-2 to TRBJ1-3; D may be TRBD1 (5 bases). Looked up from germline, CDR1 is LGHNA and CDR2 is YNFKEQ. V was shortened by 0 bases and J by 2 bases, with 11 bases between the two germline ends. The CDR3 has 16 amino acids. The CDR3 here is CASSQEGRPPGNTIYF. In DNA form, the CDR3 reads TGTGCCAGCAGCCAAGAGGGACGACCGCCTGGAAACACCATATATTTT.

The V gene is TRBV19, the J gene TRBJ1-1; weak D call: TRBD1 (5 bases). Germline CDR1 and CDR2: LNHDA and SQIVND (reference sequence). The CDR3 runs 14 residues. V lost 0 bases and J 6 bases, leaving 11 bases between the germline ends. DNA for the CDR3: TGTGCCAGTAGTATAGAGACGGGGACGGCTGAAGCTTTCTTT. Residues: CASSIETGTAEAFF.

This clone was counted a single time. Possible read error: a much larger clone is one base away. Additional DNA sequences in this sample encode the identical CDR3. This rearrangement joins TRBV7-8 to TRBJ2-7; a possible D gene is TRBD1 (6 bases). Trimming shortened V by 6 bases and J by 0 bases, and 15 bases separated the two germline ends. CDR1 is SGHVS and CDR2 is FQNEAQ in the germline V gene. The CDR3 length is 15 residues. The CDR3, as DNA: TGTGCCAGCAGTGTCTCGGACAGCATCTCCTACGAGCAGTACTTC. Translation: CASSVSDSISYEQYF.

This sequence joins TRBV7-9 and TRBJ1-2; no clear D gene. Germline CDR1 and CDR2: SEHNR and FQNEAQ (reference sequence). CDR3 length: 12 residues. The V end lost 5 bases, the J end lost 10 bases, and 14 bases lay between the germline ends. CDR3 sequence (DNA): TGTGCCAGCAGCCCTTGGGCCGTACCCTACACCTTC. Translating it yields CASSPWAVPYTF.

The V and J genes are TRBV2 and TRBJ1-5; D unclear. The CDR3 spans 14 residues. The V gene's germline CDR1 is SNHLY and CDR2 FYNNEI. Between the trimmed V and J ends, which lost 3 bases and 3 bases, there was a span of 9 bases. In DNA, the CDR3 is TGTGCCAGCAGTGACCGCACAGTCAATCAGCCCCAGCATTTT. This gives the protein CASSDRTVNQPQHF.

The chain combines TRBV10-3 with TRBJ1-2; D not resolved. CDR3 length equals 18 residues. Trimming removed 6 bases at V and 2 bases at J, with 25 bases between. Germline V gives CDR1 ENHRY, CDR2 SYGVKD. CDR3 in DNA: TGTGCCATCAGCCCCGACTCTTCCCTACCCTCCTTCAACTATGGCTACACCTTC. Amino acids: CAISPDSSLPSFNYGYTF.

The chain recombines TRBV6-1 with TRBJ2-5, with D tentatively TRBD1 or TRBD2 (5 bases each). Deletions cut 3 bases from V and 2 bases from J, with 13 bases between. Germline CDR1 and CDR2: MNHNS and SASEGT. The CDR3 runs 15 residues. CDR3 in amino acids: CASSEGPGPQETQYF. The CDR3 DNA is TGTGCCAGCAGTGAGGGACCAGGTCCTCAAGAGACCCAGTACTTC.

The rearrangement uses TRBV4-2 and TRBJ1-2; D is perhaps TRBD1 (5 bases). The CDR3 runs 14 residues. V was cut by 0 bases and J by 4 bases, with 9 bases left in between. CDR1 LGHNA and CDR2 YNFKEQ come from the germline V gene. CDR3 in amino acids: CASSQDGGIYGYTF. CDR3 DNA sequence: TGTGCCAGCAGCCAAGATGGGGGGATCTATGGCTACACCTTC.

This chain's CDR3 is CASSLATSGTGELFF. The CDR3 DNA follows: TGTGCCAGCAGCTTAGCAACTAGCGGGACCGGGGAGCTGTTTTTT. The chain recombines TRBV7-7 with TRBJ2-2; 9 bases fit TRBD2. The germline CDR1 and CDR2 sequences are SSHAT and FNYEAQ (reference sequence). The junction had 1 base not matched to a gene; V was cut back by 0 bases and J by 5 bases. The CDR3 covers 15 residues.

In this sample, this clone turned up once. This sequence joins TRBV28 and TRBJ2-7, with D possibly matching TRBD1 (5 bases). V gave up 10 bases and J gave up 3 bases, with 13 bases separating them. This CDR3 is 12 amino acids long. Germline CDR1 reads MDHEN; CDR2 reads SYDVKM. CDR3 amino acids: CATWGGIYEQYF. As DNA, the CDR3 is TGTGCCACCTGGGGCGGAATCTACGAGCAGTACTTC. Complete variable domain (other parts from reference TRBV28 and TRBJ2-7): DVKVTQSSRYLVKRTGEKVFLECVQDMDHENMFWYRQDPGLGLRLIYFSYDVKMKEKGDIPEGYSVSREKKERFSLILESASTNQTSMYLCATWGGIYEQYFGPGTRLTVT.

The chain recombines TRBV6-1 with TRBJ1-2; the match to TRBD1 covers 10 bases. CDR1 and CDR2 (germline): MNHNS, SASEGT. The ends lost 8 bases at V and 6 bases at J; junction bases unmatched: 6. CDR3 length: 13 residues. CDR3 sequence reads: CASRQGASDGYTF. Here the CDR3 DNA reads TGTGCCAGCCGACAGGGGGCGAGCGATGGCTACACCTTC.

This rearrangement joins TRBV6-6 to TRBJ2-3; D is unresolved. V dropped 0 bases and J dropped 0 bases, with 4 bases sitting between them. The CDR3 spans 14 residues. Germline assignment: CDR1 MNHNY and CDR2 SVGAGI (reference sequence). The CDR3 spells CASSYSYSTDTQYF. Here the CDR3 DNA reads TGTGCCAGCAGTTACTCGTACAGCACAGATACGCAGTATTTT.

The rearrangement uses TRBV6-5 and TRBJ1-4; D is ambiguous. Germline values: CDR1 MNHEY, CDR2 SVGAGI. The CDR3 has 14 amino acids. V gave up 6 bases and J gave up 6 bases, with 14 bases separating them. This CDR3 is CASSLSGPYEKLFF. DNA of the CDR3: TGTGCCAGCAGCTTGAGCGGTCCCTATGAAAAACTGTTTTTT.

This chain connects TRBV5-4 to TRBJ2-7; possibly TRBD2 for D (7 bases). Trimming stripped 2 bases from V and 6 bases from J, with 18 bases between. This CDR3 spans 15 amino acids. Per the germline V gene, CDR1 is SGHNT and CDR2 is YYREEE (reference sequence). The CDR3 sequence is CASSFSGGYSSEQYF. In DNA form, the CDR3 reads TGTGCCAGCAGCTTTTCGGGGGGCTATTCATCCGAGCAGTACTTC.

The chain recombines TRBV5-6 with TRBJ1-2, with 7 bases aligning to TRBD1. With 5 bases clipped from V and 0 bases from J, the junction kept 7 bases outside the gene matches. CDR1 and CDR2 (germline): SGHDT, YYEEEE. The CDR3 length is 15 residues. The CDR3 region is CASSRQGLANYGYTF. The CDR3 DNA sequence: TGTGCCAGCAGTCGACAGGGCCTAGCTAACTATGGCTACACCTTC.

The CDR3 bases are TGTGCCAGCAGTGTCGAGGGACAGGGTAGATCACCCCTCCACTTT. This encodes CASSVEGQGRSPLHF. The rearrangement joins TRBV2 to TRBJ1-6; 9 positions agree with TRBD1. Looked up from germline, CDR1 is SNHLY and CDR2 is FYNNEI. The ends lost 4 bases at V and 10 bases at J; junction bases unmatched: 8. CDR3 length equals 15 residues.

The V and J genes are TRBV6-6 and TRBJ2-7; D gene unclear. The ends were cut back, 4 bases at V and 2 bases at J, with 9 bases in the middle. CDR1 is MNHNY and CDR2 is SVGAGI in the germline V gene (reference sequence). The CDR3 length is 13 residues. The DNA of the CDR3 is TGTGCCAGCAGTTCCATCGGACCCTACGAGCAGTACTTC. Translating it yields CASSSIGPYEQYF.